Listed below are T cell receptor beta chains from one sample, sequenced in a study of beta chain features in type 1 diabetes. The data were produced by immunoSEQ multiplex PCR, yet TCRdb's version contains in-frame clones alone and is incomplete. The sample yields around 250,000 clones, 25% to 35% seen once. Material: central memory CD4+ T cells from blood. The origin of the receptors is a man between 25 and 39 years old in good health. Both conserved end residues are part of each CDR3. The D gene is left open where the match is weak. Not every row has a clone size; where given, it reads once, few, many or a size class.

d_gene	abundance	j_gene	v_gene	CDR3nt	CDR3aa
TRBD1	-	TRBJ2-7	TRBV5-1	TGCGCCAGCAGCTTGGAGGGACAGGGCGTCGACGAGCAGTACTTC	CASSLEGQGVDEQYF
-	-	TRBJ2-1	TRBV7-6	TGTGCCAGCAGCTTAGAGGGAATCAATGAGCAGTTCTTC	CASSLEGINEQFF
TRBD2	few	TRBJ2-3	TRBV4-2	TGTGCCAGCAGCCAGAGCCCCGGGACTAGGGACGCGGATACGCAGTATTTT	CASSQSPGTRDADTQYF
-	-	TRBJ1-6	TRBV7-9	TGTGCCAGCAGCCGGGACACGCTAAATTCACCCCTCCACTTT	CASSRDTLNSPLHF
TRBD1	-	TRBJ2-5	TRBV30	TGTGCCTGGAGAGCCGGACAGGGAGGACGGGAGACCCAGTACTTC	CAWRAGQGGRETQYF
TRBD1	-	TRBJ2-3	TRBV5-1	TGCGCCAGCAGTGGACAGGCGCCCCCAGATACGCAGTATTTT	CASSGQAPPDTQYF
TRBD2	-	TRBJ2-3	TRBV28	TGTGCCAGCAGTTCCTTAGCGGGAGGGACCAATACGCAGTATTTT	CASSSLAGGTNTQYF
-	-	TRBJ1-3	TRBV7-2	TGTGCCAGCAGCTTAGGACAGACTGGAAACACCATATATTTT	CASSLGQTGNTIYF
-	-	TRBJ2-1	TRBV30	TGTGCCTGGAGTGTACAAGGGGTCAGGGAGCTCTTC	CAWSVQGVRELF
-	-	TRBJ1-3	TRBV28	TGTGCCAGCAGTCGCGGATTCTCTGGAAACACCATATATTTT	CASSRGFSGNTIYF
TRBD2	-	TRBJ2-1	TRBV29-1	TGCAGCGTCAAGACTAGCGGGGGGCACAATGAGCAGTTCTTC	CSVKTSGGHNEQFF
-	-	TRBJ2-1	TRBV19	TGTGCCAGTAGTATAGATACATCAGTGAACGCCTACAATGAGCAGTTCTTC	CASSIDTSVNAYNEQFF
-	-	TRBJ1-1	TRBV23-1	TGCGCCAGCAGTCAATCCCGGGGGGAGAACACTGAAGCTTTCTTT	CASSQSRGENTEAFF
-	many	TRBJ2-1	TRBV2	TGTGCCAGCAGTGAAGGGACAGCCTACAGCAATGAGCAGTTCTTC	CASSEGTAYSNEQFF
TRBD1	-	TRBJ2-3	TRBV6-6	TGTGCCAGCAGCCAAGGGACAGGGGTGGATACGCAGTATTTT	CASSQGTGVDTQYF
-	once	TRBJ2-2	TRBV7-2	TGTGCCAGCAGTGCACAAGGATTCACCGGGGAGCTGTTTTTT	CASSAQGFTGELFF
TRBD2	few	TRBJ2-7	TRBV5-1	TGCGCCAGCAGCCCAGGCGGGACTAGCTCCTACGAGCAGTACTTC	CASSPGGTSSYEQYF
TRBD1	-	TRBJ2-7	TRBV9	TGTGCCAGCAGCGCCGGGACAGGGGGCGCCTTGAACGAGCAGTACTTC	CASSAGTGGALNEQYF
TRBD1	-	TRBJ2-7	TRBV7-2	TGTGCCAGCAGCTCGGACAGGGGATACTGGCAGTACTTC	CASSSDRGYWQYF
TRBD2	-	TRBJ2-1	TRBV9	TGTGCCAGCAGCGCCGGGACTAGCGGTGAGCAGTTCTTC	CASSAGTSGEQFF
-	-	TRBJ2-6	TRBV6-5	TGTGCCAGCAGGGATAGGGCGCTAGGGGCCAACGTCCTGACTTTC	CASRDRALGANVLTF
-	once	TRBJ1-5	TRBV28	TGTGCCAGCAGCGCGGGCAATCAGCCCCAGCATTTT	CASSAGNQPQHF
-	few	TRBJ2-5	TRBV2	TGTGCCAGCAGCGCGGGACCCACAATCAGGGAGACCCAGTACTTC	CASSAGPTIRETQYF
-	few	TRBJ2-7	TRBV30	TGTGCCTGGAGTCCGGCCGGGGGAAACAGGGTGGGGCAGTACTTC	CAWSPAGGNRVGQYF
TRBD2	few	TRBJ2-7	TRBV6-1	TGTGCCAGCAGTGAAGGGAGCGGGAAGGCCTACGAGCAGTACTTC	CASSEGSGKAYEQYF
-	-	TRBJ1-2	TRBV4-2	TGTGCCAGCAGCCAAGAAACAGGCGCTTTCTATGGCTACACCTTC	CASSQETGAFYGYTF
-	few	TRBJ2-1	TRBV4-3	TGCGCCAGCAGCCCCCGACTGGACCCCTACAATGAGCAGTTCTTC	CASSPRLDPYNEQFF
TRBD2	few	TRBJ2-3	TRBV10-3	TGTGCCATCAGTGGGAATAGCGGGAGAGGGAGTGATACGCAGTATTTT	CAISGNSGRGSDTQYF
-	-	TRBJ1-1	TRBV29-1	TGCAGCTCCCAGACAGGAAACACTGAAGCTTTCTTT	CSSQTGNTEAFF
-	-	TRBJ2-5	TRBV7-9	TGTGCCAGCAGCTTAGGTCAGATTTACCAAGAGACCCAGTACTTC	CASSLGQIYQETQYF
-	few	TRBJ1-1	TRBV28	TGTGCCAGCAGTTTACCCCACACTGAAGCTTTCTTT	CASSLPHTEAFF
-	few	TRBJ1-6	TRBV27	TGTGCCAGCAGTCCAGAGAGGGGTAATTCACCCCTCCACTTT	CASSPERGNSPLHF
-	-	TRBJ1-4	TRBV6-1	TGTGCCAGCTGGACAGCTCCTAATGAAAAACTGTTTTTT	CASWTAPNEKLFF
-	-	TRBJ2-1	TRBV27	TGTGCCAGCAGTTTCAGGGAACATGGTGAGCAGTTCTTC	CASSFREHGEQFF
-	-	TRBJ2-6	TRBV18	TGTGCCAGCTCACAACTACCCTCAGCGGGCTCTGGGGCCAACGTCCTGACTTTC	CASSQLPSAGSGANVLTF
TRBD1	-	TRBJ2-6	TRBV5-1	TGCGCCAGCAGCTTGGGGACAGGCCGGGATGGGGCCAACGTCCTGACTTTC	CASSLGTGRDGANVLTF